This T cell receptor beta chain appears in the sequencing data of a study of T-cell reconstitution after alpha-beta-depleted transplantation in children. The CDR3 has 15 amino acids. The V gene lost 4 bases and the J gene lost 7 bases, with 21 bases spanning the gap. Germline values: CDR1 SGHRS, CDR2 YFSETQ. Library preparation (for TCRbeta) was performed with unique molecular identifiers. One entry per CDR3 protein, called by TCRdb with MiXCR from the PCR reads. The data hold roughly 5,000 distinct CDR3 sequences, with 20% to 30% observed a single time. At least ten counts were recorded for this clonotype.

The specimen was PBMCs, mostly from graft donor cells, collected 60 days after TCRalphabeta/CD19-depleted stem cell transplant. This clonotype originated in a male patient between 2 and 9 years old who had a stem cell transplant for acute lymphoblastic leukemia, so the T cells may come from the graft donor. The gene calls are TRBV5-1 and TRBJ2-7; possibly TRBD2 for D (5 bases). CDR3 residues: CASSPRLPHNREQYF. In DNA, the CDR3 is TGCGCCAGCAGCCCACGACTACCCCACAATCGGGAGCAGTACTTC.